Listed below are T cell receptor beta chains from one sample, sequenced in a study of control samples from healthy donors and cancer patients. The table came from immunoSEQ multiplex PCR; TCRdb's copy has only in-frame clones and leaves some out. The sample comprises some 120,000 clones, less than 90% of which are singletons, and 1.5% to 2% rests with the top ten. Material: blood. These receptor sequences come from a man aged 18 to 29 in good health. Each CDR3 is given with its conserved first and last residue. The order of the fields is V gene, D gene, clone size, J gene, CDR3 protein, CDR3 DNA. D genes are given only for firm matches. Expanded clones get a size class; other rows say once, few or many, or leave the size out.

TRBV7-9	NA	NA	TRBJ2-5	CASSPGVQVETQYF	TGTGCCAGCAGCCCAGGGGTCCAAGTAGAGACCCAGTACTTC
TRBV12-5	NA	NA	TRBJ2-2	CASGLGVTTGELFF	TGTGCTAGTGGTTTGGGGGTTACCACCGGGGAGCTGTTTTTT
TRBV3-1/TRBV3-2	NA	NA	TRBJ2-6	CASSEGVLSGANVLTF	TGTGCCAGCAGCGAGGGAGTCCTCTCTGGGGCCAACGTCCTGACTTTC
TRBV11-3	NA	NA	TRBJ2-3	CASSSGVRDGADTQYF	TGTGCCAGCAGCTCTGGAGTCAGAGATGGGGCAGATACGCAGTATTTT
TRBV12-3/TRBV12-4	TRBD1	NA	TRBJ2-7	CASSLTGYGEQYF	TGTGCCAGCAGTTTGACAGGGTATGGCGAGCAGTACTTC
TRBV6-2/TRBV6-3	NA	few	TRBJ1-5	CASSYGAANQPQHF	TGTGCCAGCAGTTACGGGGCAGCGAATCAGCCCCAGCATTTT
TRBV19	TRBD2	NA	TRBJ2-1	CASSAASGRSYNEQFF	TGTGCCAGTAGTGCGGCTAGCGGGAGGTCCTACAATGAGCAGTTCTTC
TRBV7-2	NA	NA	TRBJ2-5	CASSSGTTYQETQYF	TGTGCCAGCAGCTCCGGGACAACGTACCAAGAGACCCAGTACTTC
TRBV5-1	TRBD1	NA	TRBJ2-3	CASSLYSRGRSVSTDTQYF	TGCGCCAGCAGCTTGTATTCCAGGGGGCGAAGCGTGAGCACAGATACGCAGTATTTT
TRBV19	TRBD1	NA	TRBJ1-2	CASSASNRGSLLLNYGYTF	TGTGCCAGTAGTGCCTCCAACAGGGGATCCCTCCTTCTTAACTATGGCTACACCTTC
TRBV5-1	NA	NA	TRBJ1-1	CVSRQNTEAFF	TGCGTCAGCCGGCAGAACACTGAAGCTTTCTTT
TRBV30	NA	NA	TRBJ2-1	CAWSTLTTYNEQFF	TGTGCCTGGAGTACGCTGACTACATACAATGAGCAGTTCTTC
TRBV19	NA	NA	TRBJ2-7	CASSPDPTGAYEQYF	TGTGCCAGTAGTCCCGACCCGACGGGAGCCTACGAGCAGTACTTC
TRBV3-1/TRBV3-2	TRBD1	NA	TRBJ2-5	CASSLRGPNQETQYF	TGTGCCAGCAGCCTAAGGGGGCCGAACCAAGAGACCCAGTACTTC
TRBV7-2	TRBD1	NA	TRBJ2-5	CASSLGGTGQETQYF	TGTGCCAGCAGCTTAGGGGGGACAGGACAAGAGACCCAGTACTTC
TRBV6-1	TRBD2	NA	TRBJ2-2	CASSEESSGGGELFF	TGTGCCAGCAGTGAAGAGTCTAGCGGGGGCGGGGAGCTGTTTTTT
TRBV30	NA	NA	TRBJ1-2	CAWSFIYGYTF	TGTGCCTGGAGTTTTATCTATGGCTACACCTTC
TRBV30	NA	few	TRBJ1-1	CARGTNPAFF	TGTGCCCGTGGGACAAACCCCGCTTTCTTT
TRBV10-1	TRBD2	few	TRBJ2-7	CASSQAGGPYEQYF	TGCGCCAGCAGTCAAGCGGGAGGCCCCTACGAGCAGTACTTC
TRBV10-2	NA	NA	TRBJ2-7	CASRDDKSSYEQYF	TGCGCCAGCAGGGACGATAAAAGCTCCTACGAGCAGTACTTC
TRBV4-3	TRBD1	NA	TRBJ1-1	CASSPGTGTEAFF	TGCGCCAGCAGCCCCGGGACAGGCACTGAAGCTTTCTTT
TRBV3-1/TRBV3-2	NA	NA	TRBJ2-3	CASSKSNPSTDTQYF	TGTGCCAGCAGCAAAAGTAACCCGAGCACAGATACGCAGTATTTT
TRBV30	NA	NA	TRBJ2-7	CAWSVQGQYEQYF	TGTGCCTGGAGTGTTCAGGGGCAGTACGAGCAGTACTTC
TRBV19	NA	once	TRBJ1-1	CASSFVVNTEAFF	TGTGCCAGTAGTTTCGTGGTAAACACTGAAGCTTTCTTT
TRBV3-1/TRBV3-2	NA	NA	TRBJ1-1	CASSLGTVGTEAFF	TGTGCCAGCAGCCTAGGGACGGTAGGCACTGAAGCTTTCTTT
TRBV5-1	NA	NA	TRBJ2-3	CASSPRRTDTQYF	TGCGCCAGCAGCCCCCGACGGACAGATACGCAGTATTTT
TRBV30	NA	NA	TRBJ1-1	CAWSGQPNTEAFF	TGTGCCTGGAGTGGGCAGCCAAACACTGAAGCTTTCTTT
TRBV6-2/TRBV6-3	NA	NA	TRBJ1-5	CASSYIEAPRQPQHF	TGTGCCAGCAGTTACATCGAGGCACCTCGACAGCCCCAGCATTTT
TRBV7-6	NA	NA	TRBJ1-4	CASSFTGTLGEKLFF	TGTGCCAGCAGCTTCACCGGGACTTTGGGTGAAAAACTGTTTTTT
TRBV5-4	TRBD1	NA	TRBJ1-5	CASSLNQGADQPQHF	TGTGCCAGCAGCTTGAATCAGGGGGCGGATCAGCCCCAGCATTTT
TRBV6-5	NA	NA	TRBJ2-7	CASSYSFELVSYEQYF	TGTGCCAGCAGTTACTCGTTCGAGTTAGTCTCCTACGAGCAGTACTTC
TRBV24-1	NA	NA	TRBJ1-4	CATRGGSNEKLFF	TGTGCCACCCGGGGGGGGAGTAATGAAAAACTGTTTTTT
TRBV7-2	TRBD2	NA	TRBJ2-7	CASSLAGTSFSSYEQYF	TGTGCCAGCAGCTTAGCCGGGACTAGCTTTAGCTCCTACGAGCAGTACTTC
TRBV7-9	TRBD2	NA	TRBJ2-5	CASSLRGLAIRETQYF	TGTGCCAGCAGCCTCCGGGGACTAGCGATTCGGGAGACCCAGTACTTC